Shown below are 26 T cell receptor beta chains from a single sample sequenced in a study of lymphopenia after photon versus proton radiotherapy. TCRdb's copy holds only in-frame clones and misses some; the assay was immunoSEQ multiplex PCR. Of tens of thousands of clones listed, around 85% are singletons. This specimen consisted of peripheral blood, obtained from a patient treated with proton-based radiotherapy. These receptors all stem from a man aged 55 to 70 with pancreatic cancer.

The chain couples TRBV14 to TRBJ2-1; D gene ambiguous. The CDR3 length is 18 residues. The germline V and J ends were trimmed by 1 base and 6 bases, with 22 bases remaining between them. Germline-derived CDR1 and CDR2 are SGHDN and FVKESK. Here the CDR3 DNA reads TGTGCCAGCAGCCAAGGTTTTAGGATTCTAAGAGGCGGCAATGAGCAGTTCTTC. The encoded protein is CASSQGFRILRGGNEQFF.

The chain uses TRBV9 and TRBJ1-2; D remains ambiguous. V was trimmed by 4 bases and J by 2 bases, leaving 9 bases between them. The CDR3 runs 13 residues. Looked up from germline, CDR1 is SGDLS and CDR2 is YYNGEE. The CDR3 spells CASSPDGNYGYTF. DNA for the CDR3: TGTGCCAGCAGCCCTGACGGAAACTATGGCTACACCTTC.

The J gene is TRBJ2-7, the V gene TRBV6-1; D call uncertain. Germline assignment: CDR1 MNHNS and CDR2 SASEGT. This CDR3 comprises 13 residues. The V and J ends lost 5 bases and 6 bases respectively, with 14 bases between them. The CDR3 nucleotides are TGTGCCAGCAGTTCAGGACGGTCTGGCGAGCAGTACTTC. Protein product: CASSSGRSGEQYF.

This chain joins TRBV11-3 and TRBJ1-1, with no clear D. V was pared by 5 bases and J by 0 bases, with 10 bases between. The CDR3 sequence is 14 residues long. Germline assignment: CDR1 SGHNT and CDR2 YENEEA. The CDR3 DNA reads TGTGCCAGCAGCCTTATGGGGATGAACACTGAAGCTTTCTTT. It codes for CASSLMGMNTEAFF.

The chain employs TRBV4-1 and TRBJ1-5; 8 positions agree with TRBD1. CDR3 length: 17 amino acids. The germline CDR1 and CDR2 sequences are MGHRA and YSYEKL. Germline trimming cut 0 bases from V and 3 bases from J; bases unmatched to any gene: 7. The DNA of the CDR3 is TGCGCCAGCAGCCAAGAACTCGGGACAGGCACCAATCAGCCCCAGCATTTT. It yields the protein CASSQELGTGTNQPQHF.

The chain employs TRBV7-2 and TRBJ1-4, with unresolved D. Germline V gene sequence: CDR1 SGHTA, CDR2 FQGNSA. This CDR3 region has 14 residues. The V end lost 5 bases, the J end lost 5 bases, and 12 bases lay between the germline ends. The CDR3 nucleotides read TGTGCCAGCAGCCCCGGGTCAGCGAATGAAAAACTGTTTTTT. Its translation is CASSPGSANEKLFF. Drawing the rest from reference TRBV7-2 and TRBJ1-4, the complete variable domain is GAGVSQSPSNKVTEKGKDVELRCDPISGHTALYWYRQSLGQGLEFLIYFQGNSAPDKSGLPSDRFSAERTGGSVSTLTIQRTQQEDSAVYLCASSPGSANEKLFFGSGTQLSVL.

The genes are TRBV18 and TRBJ1-4; no clear D. The length of the CDR3 is 14 residues. The ends were cut back, 3 bases at V and 5 bases at J, with 10 bases in the middle. Germline assignment: CDR1 KGHSH and CDR2 LQKENI. CDR3 region: CASSPFGRNEKLFF. DNA of the CDR3: TGTGCCAGCTCACCGTTCGGGAGAAATGAAAAACTGTTTTTT.

The chain links TRBV6-1 to TRBJ1-3, with D tentatively TRBD1 (6 bases). V shed 4 bases and J shed 5 bases, with 9 bases lying between them. Germline V lookup: CDR1 MNHNS, CDR2 SASEGT. The CDR3 covers 13 residues. For the CDR3, the DNA is TGTGCCAGCAGTGGACGGGGGCGAAACACCATATATTTT. It yields the protein CASSGRGRNTIYF.

This rearrangement joins TRBV4-1 to TRBJ2-7; 9 nucleotides line up with TRBD2. The CDR3 runs 15 residues. Germline lookup yields CDR1 MGHRA and CDR2 YSYEKL. The V segment lost 5 bases and the J segment 4 bases; nucleotides outside the gene matches: 9. Here the CDR3 reads CASSARTSAGYEQYF. The CDR3, as DNA: TGCGCCAGCAGCGCTCGGACTAGCGCAGGATACGAGCAGTACTTC.

The V gene is TRBV6-5, the J gene TRBJ1-4; D is undetermined. The CDR3 runs to 15 residues. Germline assignment: CDR1 MNHEY and CDR2 SVGAGI. V was trimmed by 0 bases and J by 0 bases, leaving 5 bases between them. The CDR3 reads CASSYSTATNEKLFF. The CDR3 DNA is TGTGCCAGCAGTTACTCGACTGCAACTAATGAAAAACTGTTTTTT.

The count of this clone is one. The rearrangement uses TRBV2 and TRBJ2-1; D unresolved. V dropped 6 bases and J dropped 6 bases, with 21 bases sitting between them. The germline gives CDR1 SNHLY, CDR2 FYNNEI. The CDR3 totals 16 residues. DNA for the CDR3: TGTGCCAGCAGCGGAAGTACTAACGGAAACGTCAATGAGCAGTTCTTC. This sequence encodes CASSGSTNGNVNEQFF.

This clone was counted a single time. V and J are TRBV6-5 and TRBJ2-3; no firm D call. V lost 2 bases and J lost 6, with 18 bases in between. This CDR3 is built from 16 residues. Germline loops: CDR1 MNHEY, CDR2 SVGAGI. The CDR3 here is CASSYLMTPRVDTQYF. CDR3 bases: TGTGCCAGCAGTTACCTTATGACACCCCGAGTCGATACGCAGTATTTT.

J is TRBJ2-1 and V is TRBV11-1; D is unresolved. Germline lookup yields CDR1 SGHAT and CDR2 FQDESV (reference sequence). The CDR3 runs to 13 residues. Trimming cost V 1 base and J 8 bases, with 9 bases left between them. CDR3 in DNA: TGTGCCAGCAGCTTAGGAGGAAAGGATGAGCAGTTCTTC. Residues: CASSLGGKDEQFF.

The CDR3 spells CASSISSVDEQFF. In nucleotides, the CDR3 is TGTGCCAGTAGTATCTCTAGCGTCGATGAGCAGTTCTTC. The chain employs TRBV19 and TRBJ2-1; D is perhaps TRBD2 (6 bases). V was shortened by 3 bases and J by 8 bases, with 11 bases between the two germline ends. The germline gives CDR1 LNHDA, CDR2 SQIVND (reference sequence). This CDR3 has 13 residues.

The chain has TRBV19 and TRBJ1-2, with TRBD1 as a possible D gene (6 bases). The CDR3 is 17 residues long. V lost 3 bases to trimming and J lost 4 bases, with 21 bases between them. Germline V gives CDR1 LNHDA, CDR2 SQIVND (reference sequence). For the CDR3, the DNA is TGTGCCAGTAGTATCACCGGGGGCGCGGGGGAGATCTATGGCTACACCTTC. This encodes CASSITGGAGEIYGYTF.

The genes are TRBV6-4 and TRBJ2-7, with D hard to call. V was clipped by 3 bases and J by 4 bases, with 1 base between them. The CDR3 covers 10 residues. Germline assignment: CDR1 MRHNA and CDR2 SNTAGT. This CDR3 reads CASSDYEQYF. CDR3 nucleotide sequence: TGTGCCAGCAGTGATTACGAGCAGTACTTC.

The V and J genes are TRBV5-1 and TRBJ2-1; no definite D call. The ends were cut back, 1 base at V and 0 bases at J, with 8 bases in the middle. This CDR3 region has 15 residues. Germline CDR1 SGHRS, CDR2 YFSETQ. The CDR3 coding sequence is TGCGCCAGCAGCTTGAGCGCAGACTCCTACAATGAGCAGTTCTTC. It specifies CASSLSADSYNEQFF.

The genes are TRBV18 and TRBJ2-5; D ambiguous. This CDR3 is built from 14 residues. V shed 5 bases and J shed 4 bases, with 14 bases lying between them. The germline V gene encodes CDR1 KGHSH and CDR2 LQKENI. DNA of the CDR3: TGTGCCAGCTCAGAACTAACGGCGGTAGAGACCCAGTACTTC. As protein: CASSELTAVETQYF.

This chain connects TRBV5-4 to TRBJ2-2; D is possibly TRBD1 or TRBD2 (5 bases each). Looked up from germline, CDR1 is SGHNT and CDR2 is YYREEE (reference sequence). The germline V and J ends were trimmed by 4 bases and 7 bases, with 14 bases remaining between them. There are 14 residues in the CDR3. CDR3 residues: CASSPPERGGELFF. The CDR3 DNA is TGTGCCAGCAGCCCCCCGGAGAGGGGCGGGGAGCTGTTTTTT.

The rearrangement links TRBV4-1 to TRBJ2-7; D is undetermined. CDR3 size: 14 residues. Looked up from germline, CDR1 is MGHRA and CDR2 is YSYEKL. V shed 0 bases and J shed 2 bases, with 8 bases lying between them. CDR3 region: CASSQERLAYEQYF. CDR3 coding DNA: TGCGCCAGCAGCCAAGAAAGGCTAGCCTACGAGCAGTACTTC.

This chain connects TRBV27 to TRBJ2-7; 9 nucleotides agree with TRBD1. The V gene end was trimmed by 5 bases and the J gene end by 4 bases; junction bases not matched to a gene: 6. Germline assignment: CDR1 MNHEY and CDR2 SMNVEV (reference sequence). This CDR3 spans 14 amino acids. DNA for the CDR3: TGTGCCAGCAGTAAGACAGGGGGGGGGTACGAGCAGTACTTC. Translation: CASSKTGGGYEQYF.

The sample holds a few counts of this clone. V gene TRBV4-1 combines with J gene TRBJ2-3; 9 nucleotides match TRBD2. CDR1 and CDR2 from the germline V gene are MGHRA and YSYEKL. V shed 1 base, J shed 0 bases, and the junction held 5 bases outside the gene matches. The CDR3 contains 17 residues. The CDR3 DNA sequence: TGCGCCAGCAGCCAAGTGTTAGCGGGAGCAAGCACAGATACGCAGTATTTT. Translating it yields CASSQVLAGASTDTQYF.

The chain recombines TRBV4-3 with TRBJ2-1, with 7 bases identical to TRBD2. This CDR3 has 17 residues. The J segment lost 2 bases and the V segment lost 0 bases, leaving 7 bases of the junction unmatched. Germline V CDR1 and CDR2: LGHNA, YSLEER. The CDR3, as DNA: TGCGCCAGCAGCCAAGATTTCTCTAGCGGCACCTACAATGAGCAGTTCTTC. Amino acid sequence: CASSQDFSSGTYNEQFF.

V is TRBV29-1 and J is TRBJ2-1; the D is unclear. Trimming removed 4 bases from V and 3 bases from J, with 13 bases in between. Per germline, CDR1 SQVTM and CDR2 ANQGSEA. This CDR3 region has 14 residues. The CDR3 is CSVVRLVNYNEQFF. The CDR3 DNA sequence: TGCAGCGTTGTTCGGCTAGTCAACTACAATGAGCAGTTCTTC.

V is TRBV27 and J is TRBJ2-3; D is unresolved. CDR1 is MNHEY, CDR2 SMNVEV, per germline (reference sequence). V was shortened by 7 bases and J by 2 bases, with 4 bases between the two germline ends. This CDR3 comprises 11 residues. In DNA form, the CDR3 reads TGTGCCAGCACTAACACAGATACGCAGTATTTT. Residues: CASTNTDTQYF.

V usage is TRBV7-2 and J usage is TRBJ2-1, with 11 nucleotides matching TRBD1. With V trimmed by 0 bases and J by 7 bases, 5 bases remained unmatched. This CDR3 contains 16 residues. From germline, CDR1 is SGHTA and CDR2 FQGNSA. CDR3 bases: TGTGCCAGCAGCTTAGCTGGGACAGGGGGTGGAAATGAGCAGTTCTTC. This codes for CASSLAGTGGGNEQFF.